This T cell receptor (beta chain) derives from a study of OX40 agonist ivuxolimab in advanced cancers. Broadly, across the study: The costimulatory receptor OX40 (CD134) was targeted by ivuxolimab, a fully human IgG2 agonistic monoclonal antibody. Patients were allowed to have had prior anti-PD-1, anti-PD-L1 or anti-CTLA-4 therapy, and approximately 40% of the dose-escalation patients had previously received checkpoint inhibitors. Intravenous ivuxolimab was administered to patients every 2 weeks at six dose levels: 0.01, 0.1, 0.3, 1.5, 3 and 10 mg/kg. In the dose-escalation cohort, over 65% of patients were male, and the mean age was around 60 years, with a range of roughly 20 to 80. Peripheral TCRbeta sequencing aimed to test whether ivuxolimab altered TCR sequence diversity and caused clonal T-cell expansion. Partial responses were achieved by three dose-escalation patients, of whom one had hepatocellular carcinoma and two had cutaneous melanoma. Among the roughly 52 dose-escalation patients, about 20 had hepatocellular carcinoma, 15 or so melanoma, 9 renal cell carcinoma and 9 head and neck cancer. The paper describes the monotherapy dose-escalation part (N of about 52 patients) of the phase I trial of ivuxolimab.

CDR1 and CDR2 are read off the germline V gene as ENHRY and SYGVKD. The CDR3 goes from the cysteine to the phenylalanine over 14 residues. The read is trimmed to its CDR3 DNA, 42 bases read in frame from base 1. Between the V and J ends, shortened by 4 bases and 8 bases respectively, the junction contains 17 bases. On this clone: What this receptor recognizes is not known. Base qualities were left out, and no much larger clone turns up one base away.

What the research found in general, with its limitations: Antigen specificity was not determined for the clonally expanded peripheral T cells. Partial responders in the 0.1-3.0 mg/kg groups had among the lowest normalized peripheral clonal expansion, especially among CD8+ T cells. After ivuxolimab, CD8+ T cells had more expanded clones than CD4+ T cells on average. Low levels of normalized T-cell clonal expansion were also shown by some nonresponding patients. At doses of 0.1 to 3.0 mg/kg, clonal expansion of both CD4+ and CD8+ blood T cells was observed from baseline to week 6.

For sequencing of the TCRbeta CDR3 region, genomic DNA was extracted from the sorted cells. The immunoSEQ Assay was used to sequence the TCRbeta CDR3 regions. The clones in this table, taken by TCRdb from immuneACCESS, are in-frame only. Not every clone is retained; where verified, under half of the shortfall comes from an unresolved V gene, and the cause of the rest is unknown. This sample holds tens of thousands of clones; 70% to 90% were observed only once. The ten largest clonotypes hold 5.4% of the sample. Patients with autoimmune disease history or receiving systemic immunosuppression were excluded from the trial. In every dose cohort, peripheral blood was drawn for TCR sequencing at baseline, cycle 4 day 1, and cycle 7 day 1. Samples came from an open-label, multicenter, first-in-human phase I dose-escalation trial of ivuxolimab. Adults with locally advanced or metastatic head and neck squamous cell, hepatocellular, melanoma or renal cell carcinoma were enrolled in the trial. CD4+ and CD8+ T cells were sorted separately from peripheral blood before TCR sequencing.

The sequence came from an adult with an advanced solid tumor such as melanoma, head and neck, liver or kidney cancer. The V and J segments used are TRBV10-3 and TRBJ1-1; the D gene cannot be named for sure. The material sequenced was CD4+ or CD8+ T cells sorted from blood, taken in a trial of the OX40 agonist ivuxolimab. The CDR3 corresponds to CAISGGQVITEAFF. At the DNA level, the sequence is TGTGCCATCAGTGGTGGGCAGGTTATAACCGAAGCTTTCTTT.